Presented here are 27 T cell receptor beta chains from one specimen sequenced in a study of blood T cell repertoires in COVID-19. Produced via immunoSEQ multiplex PCR; TCRdb's table is partial and in-frame only. The data contain approximately 150,000 clones, roughly 80% of them seen just once; the ten biggest clones take up more than 1.2%. Specimen: peripheral blood. The origin of the receptors is a man aged 60-69 years with acute or convalescent COVID-19.

V and J are TRBV7-8 and TRBJ2-3; TRBD1 agrees at 9 bases. The CDR3 runs to 16 residues. Losses at the gene ends were 5 bases for V and 4 bases for J; bases not matched to a gene: 10. Looked up from germline, CDR1 is SGHVS and CDR2 is FQNEAQ. Here the CDR3 DNA reads TGTGCCAGCAGCGCGGTGGGACAGGGAGCCGCAGATACGCAGTATTTT. This encodes CASSAVGQGAADTQYF.

In the case of this clone: Other DNA sequences of this sample code for an identical CDR3. The J gene is TRBJ1-3, the V gene TRBV18; D is unclear. Germline V CDR1 and CDR2: KGHSH, LQKENI. The V end lost 2 bases, the J end lost 0 bases, and 8 bases lay between the germline ends. CDR3 length: 15 residues. Here the CDR3 DNA reads TGTGCCAGCTCACCATCGGGTAGCTCTGGAAACACCATATATTTT. Its protein product is CASSPSGSSGNTIYF.

The chain has TRBV9 and TRBJ2-3; no clear D. The CDR3 extends over 14 amino acids. V was clipped by 0 bases and J by 0 bases, with 5 bases between them. The germline gives CDR1 SGDLS, CDR2 YYNGEE. This CDR3 reads CASSVGLSTDTQYF. CDR3 nucleotide sequence: TGTGCCAGCAGCGTAGGTCTAAGCACAGATACGCAGTATTTT.

The V call is TRBV4-2, the J call TRBJ1-5, with D maybe TRBD1 (6 bases). This CDR3 region has 17 residues. The V and J ends lost 0 bases and 0 bases respectively, with 12 bases between them. Germline CDR1 and CDR2: LGHNA and YNFKEQ. CDR3 amino acids: CASSQEGAGYSNQPQHF. DNA for the CDR3: TGTGCCAGCAGCCAAGAGGGGGCAGGATATAGCAATCAGCCCCAGCATTTT.

This clone has a handful of counts. This chain uses TRBV6-6 with TRBJ1-2; 7 bases match TRBD1. There are 16 residues in the CDR3. V was pared by 0 bases and J by 4 bases, with 8 bases of the junction left unmatched. Germline V lookup: CDR1 MNHNY, CDR2 SVGAGI (reference sequence). The chain's CDR3 is CASSYSAGGVPYGYTF. CDR3 DNA sequence: TGTGCCAGCAGTTACTCCGCAGGGGGAGTTCCCTATGGCTACACCTTC.

This chain uses TRBV7-3 with TRBJ1-5; TRBD1 matches at 11 bases. The V segment lost 8 bases and the J segment 6 bases; nucleotides outside the gene matches: 9. The CDR3 totals 15 residues. CDR1 and CDR2 (germline): SGHTA, FQGTGA. CDR3 region: CASDLDRGHGQPQHF. The DNA of the CDR3 is TGTGCCAGCGACCTGGACAGGGGGCATGGTCAGCCCCAGCATTTT.

This chain connects TRBV6-1 to TRBJ1-2, with no clear D. CDR3 length equals 12 residues. Germline-derived CDR1 and CDR2 are MNHNS and SASEGT. Trimming stripped 2 bases from V and 4 bases from J, with 5 bases between. For the CDR3, the DNA is TGTGCCAGCAGTGAAAACGGCTATGGCTACACCTTC. It yields the protein CASSENGYGYTF.

The chain recombines TRBV19 with TRBJ1-1; D remains unclear. The CDR3 is 13 amino acids. Germline lookup yields CDR1 LNHDA and CDR2 SQIVND (reference sequence). Trimming took off 7 bases at V and 5 bases at J, with 14 bases between the two ends. The CDR3 is CASMPPSRTEAFF. Written as DNA, the CDR3 is TGTGCCAGTATGCCCCCTTCGAGAACTGAAGCTTTCTTT. Complete variable domain (other parts from reference TRBV19 and TRBJ1-1): DGGITQSPKYLFRKEGQNVTLSCEQNLNHDAMYWYRQDPGQGLRLIYYSQIVNDFQKGDIAEGYSVSREKKESFPLTVTSAQKNPTAFYLCASMPPSRTEAFFGQGTRLTVV.

The V call is TRBV7-2, the J call TRBJ2-7, with 8 positions matching TRBD1. Germline V CDR1 and CDR2: SGHTA, FQGNSA. V was clipped by 2 bases and J by 6 bases; unmatched bases: 6. The CDR3 covers 14 residues. CDR3 residues: CASSLFGQGTEQYF. The DNA of the CDR3 is TGTGCCAGCAGCTTATTCGGACAGGGAACCGAGCAGTACTTC.

The chain links TRBV11-3 to TRBJ2-7, with 7 bases identical to TRBD1. Germline V gene lookup returns CDR1 SGHNT and CDR2 YENEEA. The CDR3 length is 14 residues. V lost 5 bases and J lost 7; bases outside the gene matches: 11. This CDR3 reads CASSPSEQGREQYF. The CDR3 region has the DNA TGTGCCAGCAGCCCGTCTGAACAGGGGCGGGAGCAGTACTTC. Complete variable domain (other parts from reference TRBV11-3 and TRBJ2-7): EAGVVQSPRYKIIEKKQPVAFWCNPISGHNTLYWYLQNLGQGPELLIRYENEEAVDDSQLPKDRFSAERLKGVDSTLKIQPAELGDSAVYLCASSPSEQGREQYFGPGTRLTVT.

The J gene is TRBJ1-2, the V gene TRBV24-1; maybe TRBD1 (6 bases). Per the germline V gene, CDR1 is KGHDR and CDR2 is SFDVKD. V lost 5 bases and J 4 bases, leaving 13 bases between the germline ends. The CDR3 spans 14 residues. The CDR3 sequence: CATSAHDRPYGYTF. Written as DNA, the CDR3 is TGTGCCACCAGTGCACATGACAGGCCCTATGGCTACACCTTC.

This chain connects TRBV5-4 to TRBJ2-3; weak D call: TRBD2 (6 bases). The ends were cut back, 0 bases at V and 5 bases at J, with 10 bases in the middle. CDR3 length: 14 amino acids. CDR1 SGHNT and CDR2 YYREEE come from the germline V gene (reference sequence). The CDR3 reads CASSLAVGGDTQYF. The CDR3 bases are TGTGCCAGCAGCTTGGCCGTGGGGGGAGATACGCAGTATTTT.

This chain connects TRBV7-3 to TRBJ2-2; D is perhaps TRBD1 (6 bases). The CDR3 length is 15 residues. Germline assignment: CDR1 SGHTA and CDR2 FQGTGA. The V and J ends lost 3 bases and 2 bases respectively, with 10 bases between them. DNA of the CDR3: TGTGCCAGCAGCTTCAGGACAGTTAACACCGGGGAGCTGTTTTTT. Protein sequence: CASSFRTVNTGELFF. The complete variable domain, with remaining parts taken from reference TRBV7-3 and TRBJ2-2, reads GAGVSQTPSNKVTEKGKYVELRCDPISGHTALYWYRQSLGQGPEFLIYFQGTGAADDSGLPNDRFFAVRPEGSVSTLKIQRTERGDSAVYLCASSFRTVNTGELFFGEGSRLTVL.

This rearrangement joins TRBV6-5 to TRBJ2-1; 9 bases line up with TRBD2. Germline trimming cut 0 bases from V and 7 bases from J; bases unmatched to any gene: 7. Germline V gene sequence: CDR1 MNHEY, CDR2 SVGAGI. The length of the CDR3 is 16 residues. The CDR3 loop reads CASSYSSGGRVNEQFF. CDR3 DNA: TGTGCCAGCAGTTACTCATCCGGCGGGAGGGTGAATGAGCAGTTCTTC.

This clone appeared a single time. The chain is built from TRBV29-1 and TRBJ1-5, with TRBD1 matching 10 bases. The CDR3 totals 13 residues. Germline CDR1 is SQVTM and CDR2 is ANQGSEA. V trimming: 7 bases; J trimming: 7 bases; junction bases outside the gene matches: 7. CDR3 region: CSDDRGQGQPQHF. The DNA of the CDR3 is TGCAGCGACGACAGGGGGCAAGGACAGCCCCAGCATTTT.

The genes are TRBV21-1 and TRBJ2-2; TRBD1 is the table's D call, not checked against the DNA. TRBV21-1 is reported as a pseudogene. This CDR3 has 12 amino acids. The CDR3 DNA follows: TGTGCCAGGCGGACACTCACCGGGGAGCTGTTTTTT. Translated: CARRTLTGELFF.

This rearrangement joins TRBV24-1 to TRBJ2-3; unclear D gene. Germline V CDR1 and CDR2: KGHDR, SFDVKD. This CDR3 has 14 amino acids. The V end lost 5 bases, the J end lost 0 bases, and 8 bases lay between the germline ends. The CDR3 spells CATSAGQSTDTQYF. CDR3 nucleotides: TGTGCCACCAGTGCGGGTCAGAGCACAGATACGCAGTATTTT.

The chain uses TRBV12-3 or TRBV12-4 and TRBJ2-7; D ambiguous. There are 11 residues in the CDR3. The V gene lost 4 bases and the J gene lost 4 bases, with 5 bases spanning the gap. The CDR3 DNA follows: TGTGCCAGCAGTTACCGGTACGAGCAGTACTTC. Protein product: CASSYRYEQYF.

A note on this clone: Other DNA variants within this sample encode the same CDR3. The rearrangement uses TRBV7-3 and TRBJ2-3; TRBD2 agrees at 11 bases. This CDR3 comprises 15 residues. From germline, CDR1 is SGHTA and CDR2 FQGTGA. J was trimmed by 5 bases and V by 5 bases; bases with no gene match: 6. The DNA of the CDR3 is TGTGCCAGCAGCCGTAGCGGGGGGGCTATAGATACGCAGTATTTT. This codes for CASSRSGGAIDTQYF.

The chain is built from TRBV24-1 and TRBJ2-1, with TRBD2 as a possible D gene (5 bases). Germline V gene lookup returns CDR1 KGHDR and CDR2 SFDVKD. The CDR3 runs 14 residues. Trimming stripped 3 bases from V and 4 bases from J, with 9 bases between. Here the CDR3 reads CATSDPQRYNEQFF. For the CDR3, the DNA is TGTGCCACCAGTGATCCCCAGCGGTACAATGAGCAGTTCTTC.

The V and J genes are TRBV4-1 and TRBJ2-7, with D possibly TRBD2 on 6 matching bases. V lost 2 bases and J 6 bases, leaving 17 bases between the germline ends. CDR1 and CDR2 (germline): MGHRA, YSYEKL. The CDR3 totals 15 residues. The CDR3 reads CASSQPRAGPGEQYF. The CDR3 bases are TGCGCCAGCAGCCAACCGCGTGCGGGGCCGGGCGAGCAGTACTTC.

The genes are TRBV11-3 and TRBJ2-1; 8 bases fit TRBD2. In germline, CDR1 is SGHNT, CDR2 YENEEA. The CDR3 contains 15 residues. V lost 1 base to trimming and J lost 4 bases; unmatched junction nucleotides: 3. Here the CDR3 DNA reads TGTGCCAGCAGCTTAGCTGTAGCGGGATACAATGAGCAGTTCTTC. It yields the protein CASSLAVAGYNEQFF.

The V and J genes are TRBV29-1 and TRBJ2-1; TRBD2 aligns across 9 bases. V gave up 3 bases and J gave up 4 bases; unmatched junction bases: 13. The CDR3 runs 17 residues. Germline-derived CDR1 and CDR2 are SQVTM and ANQGSEA. CDR3 sequence: CSVDLLKATSGYNEQFF. The CDR3, as DNA: TGCAGCGTTGACCTCCTTAAGGCGACTAGCGGATACAATGAGCAGTTCTTC.

The genes are TRBV19 and TRBJ1-4, with a weak D call TRBD1 (6 bases). Trimming cost V 3 bases and J 8 bases, with 10 bases left between them. CDR3 length equals 13 residues. Germline CDR1 and CDR2: LNHDA and SQIVND (reference sequence). This CDR3 reads CASSISDSEKLFF. The CDR3 nucleotides read TGTGCCAGTAGTATTTCGGACAGCGAAAAACTGTTTTTT.

This chain connects TRBV5-1 to TRBJ2-1; 7 nucleotides match TRBD1. J gave up 4 bases and V 9 bases, and 10 bases lay outside the gene matches. CDR1 is SGHRS and CDR2 is YFSETQ in the germline V gene. The CDR3 extends over 14 amino acids. The CDR3 DNA reads as TGCGCCACCAAGCCCGGGACAGAATACAATGAGCAGTTCTTC. As protein: CATKPGTEYNEQFF.

This chain connects TRBV19 to TRBJ1-1, with 7 nucleotides matching TRBD1. Germline CDR1 LNHDA, CDR2 SQIVND (reference sequence). V trimming: 6 bases; J trimming: 5 bases; junction bases outside the gene matches: 3. CDR3 length: 12 residues. The CDR3, as DNA: TGTGCCAGTAGGACAGGGAGGACTGAAGCTTTCTTT. This encodes CASRTGRTEAFF.

The rearrangement uses TRBV5-4 and TRBJ1-2; D unresolved. Between the trimmed V and J ends, which lost 0 bases and 8 bases, there was a span of 11 bases. The V gene's germline CDR1 is SGHNT and CDR2 YYREEE (reference sequence). This CDR3 has 13 residues. Here the CDR3 DNA reads TGTGCCAGCAGCTTGGATCGGGGATGGGGCTACACCTTC. Residues: CASSLDRGWGYTF.